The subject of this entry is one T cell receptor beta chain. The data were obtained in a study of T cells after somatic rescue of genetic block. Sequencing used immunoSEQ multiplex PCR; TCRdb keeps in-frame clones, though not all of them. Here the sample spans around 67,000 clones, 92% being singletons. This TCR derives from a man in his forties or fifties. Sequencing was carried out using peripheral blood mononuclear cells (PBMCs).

This CDR3 is CASSEYLAHEQYF. CDR3 nucleotide sequence: TGCGCCAGCAGTGAGTACCTAGCCCACGAGCAGTACTTC. The chain couples TRBV10-2 to TRBJ2-7; D may be TRBD2 (5 bases). There are 13 residues in the CDR3. The V gene lost 1 base and the J gene lost 5 bases, with 9 bases spanning the gap. CDR1 WSHSY and CDR2 SAAADI come from the germline V gene.